This TCR beta chain was sequenced in a study of T cell responses to AZD1222 COVID-19 vaccine. The CDR3 spans 13 residues. Germline trimming cut 6 bases from V and 7 bases from J; bases unmatched to any gene: 7. The germline V gene encodes CDR1 SNHLY and CDR2 FYNNEI. Measured with immunoSEQ multiplex PCR; TCRdb has only the in-frame clones, and not every one. The sample has approximately 220,000 clones; 93% are singletons. The material sequenced was peripheral blood, taken on day 0 of MenACWY control vaccination. The chain uses TRBV2 and TRBJ1-1, with TRBD1 matching over 8 bases. The receptor's source is an adult in good health. The CDR3 sequence: CASRLGTGGEAFF. The CDR3 DNA sequence: TGTGCCAGCAGACTTGGGACAGGTGGTGAAGCTTTCTTT. Complete variable domain (other parts from reference TRBV2 and TRBJ1-1): EPEVTQTPSHQVTQMGQEVILRCVPISNHLYFYWYRQILGQKVEFLVSFYNNEISEKSEIFDDQFSVERPDGSNFTLKIRSTKLEDSAMYFCASRLGTGGEAFFGQGTRLTVV.